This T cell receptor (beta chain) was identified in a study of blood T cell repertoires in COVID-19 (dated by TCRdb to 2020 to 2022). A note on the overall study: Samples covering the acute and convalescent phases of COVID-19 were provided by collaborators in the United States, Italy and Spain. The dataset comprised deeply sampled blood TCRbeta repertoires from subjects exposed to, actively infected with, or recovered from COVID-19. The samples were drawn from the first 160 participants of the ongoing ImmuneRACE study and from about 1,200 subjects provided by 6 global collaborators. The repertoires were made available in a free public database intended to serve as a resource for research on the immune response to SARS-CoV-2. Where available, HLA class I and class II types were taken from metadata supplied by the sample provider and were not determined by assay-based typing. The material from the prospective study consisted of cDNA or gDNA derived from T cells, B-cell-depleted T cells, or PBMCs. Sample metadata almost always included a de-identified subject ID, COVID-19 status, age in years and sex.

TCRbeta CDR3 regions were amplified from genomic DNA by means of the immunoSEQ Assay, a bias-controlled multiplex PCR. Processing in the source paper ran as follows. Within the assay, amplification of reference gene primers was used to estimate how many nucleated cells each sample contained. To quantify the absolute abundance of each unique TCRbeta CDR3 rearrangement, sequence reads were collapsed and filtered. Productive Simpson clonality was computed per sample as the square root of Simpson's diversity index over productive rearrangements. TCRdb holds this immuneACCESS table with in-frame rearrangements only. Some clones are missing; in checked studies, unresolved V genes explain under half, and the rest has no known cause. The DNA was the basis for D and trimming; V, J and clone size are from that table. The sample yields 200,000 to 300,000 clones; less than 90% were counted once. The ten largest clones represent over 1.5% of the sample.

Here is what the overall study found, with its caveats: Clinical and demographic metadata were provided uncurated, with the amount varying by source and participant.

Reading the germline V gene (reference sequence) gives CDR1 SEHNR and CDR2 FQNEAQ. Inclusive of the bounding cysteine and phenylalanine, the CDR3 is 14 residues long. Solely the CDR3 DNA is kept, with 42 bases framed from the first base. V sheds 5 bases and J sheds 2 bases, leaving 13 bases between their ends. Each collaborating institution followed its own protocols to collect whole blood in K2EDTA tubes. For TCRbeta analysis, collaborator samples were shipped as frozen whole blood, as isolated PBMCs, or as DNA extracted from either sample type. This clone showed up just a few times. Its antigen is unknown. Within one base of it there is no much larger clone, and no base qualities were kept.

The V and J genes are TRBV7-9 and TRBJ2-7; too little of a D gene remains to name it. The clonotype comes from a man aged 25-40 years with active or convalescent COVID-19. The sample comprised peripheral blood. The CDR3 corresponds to CASSADHSPYEQYF. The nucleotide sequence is TGTGCCAGCAGCGCCGATCACTCTCCCTACGAGCAGTACTTC.